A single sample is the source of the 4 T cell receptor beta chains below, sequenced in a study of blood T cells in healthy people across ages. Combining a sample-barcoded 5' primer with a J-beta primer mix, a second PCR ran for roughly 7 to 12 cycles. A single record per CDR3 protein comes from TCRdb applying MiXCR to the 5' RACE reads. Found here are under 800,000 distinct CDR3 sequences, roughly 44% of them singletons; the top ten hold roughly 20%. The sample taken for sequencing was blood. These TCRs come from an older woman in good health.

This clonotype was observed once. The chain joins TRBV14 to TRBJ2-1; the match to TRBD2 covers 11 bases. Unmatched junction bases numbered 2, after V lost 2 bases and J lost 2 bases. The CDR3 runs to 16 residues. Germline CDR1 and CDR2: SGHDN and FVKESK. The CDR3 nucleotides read TGTGCCAGCAGCCAATTTAGCGGGGGGGCCTACAATGAGCAGTTCTTC. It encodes CASSQFSGGAYNEQFF. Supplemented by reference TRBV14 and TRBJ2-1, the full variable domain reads EAGVTQFPSHSVIEKGQTVTLRCDPISGHDNLYWYRRVMGKEIKFLLHFVKESKQDESGMPNNRFLAERTGGTYSTLKVQPAELEDSGVYFCASSQFSGGAYNEQFFGPGTRLTVL.

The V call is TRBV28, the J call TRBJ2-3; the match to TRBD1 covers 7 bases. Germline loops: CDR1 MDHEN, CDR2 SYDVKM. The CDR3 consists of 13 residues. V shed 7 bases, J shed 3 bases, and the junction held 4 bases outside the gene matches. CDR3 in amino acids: CASKRQGTDTQYF. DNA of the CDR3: TGTGCCAGCAAAAGACAGGGAACAGATACGCAGTATTTT.

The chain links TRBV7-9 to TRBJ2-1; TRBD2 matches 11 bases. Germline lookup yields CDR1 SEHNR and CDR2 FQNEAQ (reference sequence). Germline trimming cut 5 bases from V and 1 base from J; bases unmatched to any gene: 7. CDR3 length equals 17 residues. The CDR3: CASSRTSGSLSYNEQFF. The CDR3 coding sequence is TGTGCCAGCAGCCGGACTAGCGGGTCCCTTTCCTACAATGAGCAGTTCTTC.

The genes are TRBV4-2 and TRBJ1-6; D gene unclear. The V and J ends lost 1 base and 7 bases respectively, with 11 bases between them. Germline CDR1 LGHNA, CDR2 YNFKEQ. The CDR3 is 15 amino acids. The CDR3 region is CASSQGGGINSPLHF. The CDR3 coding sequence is TGTGCCAGCAGCCAAGGGGGAGGGATAAATTCACCCCTCCACTTT.